Listed here are 30 T cell receptor beta chains from one sample, sequenced in a study of blood T cell repertoires in COVID-19. Sequenced by immunoSEQ multiplex PCR; TCRdb stores in-frame clones only, minus some. The sample contains 350,000 to 400,000 clones, around 89% of which appear only once. Material for sequencing was PBMCs or T cells enriched from blood (not recorded which). Every receptor here comes from a woman aged 18-29 years who had recovered from COVID-19.

The chain carries TRBV12-5 and TRBJ2-3, with TRBD2 matching over 7 bases. The CDR3 has 18 amino acids. CDR1 and CDR2 from the germline V gene are LGHNT and FRNRAP. J lost 4 bases, V lost 0 bases, and 13 bases had no gene match. CDR3 sequence (DNA): TGTGCTAGTGGTTTGGTACTGGGTGGGCGGGGGAGACCAGATACGCAGTATTTT. Translating it yields CASGLVLGGRGRPDTQYF.

The rearrangement uses TRBV19 and TRBJ1-1; tentative D call: TRBD1 (5 bases). The CDR3 length is 15 residues. Germline CDR1 is LNHDA and CDR2 is SQIVND (reference sequence). Trimming shortened V by 2 bases and J by 2 bases, and 12 bases separated the two germline ends. This chain's CDR3 is CASSINGGGNTEAFF. CDR3 bases: TGTGCCAGTAGTATAAACGGGGGTGGAAACACTGAAGCTTTCTTT. The full variable domain, rest sourced from reference TRBV19 and TRBJ1-1, is DGGITQSPKYLFRKEGQNVTLSCEQNLNHDAMYWYRQDPGQGLRLIYYSQIVNDFQKGDIAEGYSVSREKKESFPLTVTSAQKNPTAFYLCASSINGGGNTEAFFGQGTRLTVV.

This clone appeared a single time. The chain combines TRBV25-1 with TRBJ1-4, with 7 bases that match TRBD1. V dropped 3 bases and J dropped 8; count of bases not matched to a gene: 12. Germline CDR1 reads MGHDK; CDR2 reads SYGVNS. CDR3 length: 16 residues. The CDR3 sequence: CASSDPTPGQNEKLFF. The DNA for the CDR3 is TGTGCCAGCAGTGACCCTACTCCGGGACAGAACGAAAAACTGTTTTTT.

This chain joins TRBV7-9 and TRBJ1-2, with unresolved D. This CDR3 has 15 amino acids. The V end was cut by 2 bases, the J end by 4 bases, with 14 bases between. CDR1 is SEHNR, CDR2 FQNEAQ, per germline (reference sequence). The CDR3 here is CASSLLEQTSYGYTF. In DNA form, the CDR3 reads TGTGCCAGCAGCTTATTAGAACAGACCTCCTATGGCTACACCTTC.

This clone was detected once. The V and J genes are TRBV2 and TRBJ1-2; 8 bases match TRBD1. Trimming cost V 6 bases and J 8 bases; bases outside gene matches: 5. Germline-derived CDR1 and CDR2 are SNHLY and FYNNEI. The CDR3 runs to 12 residues. CDR3 DNA: TGTGCCAGCAGGGACAGGGTGTGGGGCTACACCTTC. It encodes CASRDRVWGYTF.

V and J are TRBV19 and TRBJ2-7, with 7 bases lining up with TRBD1. The CDR3 runs to 13 residues. With 5 bases clipped from V and 5 bases from J, the junction kept 6 bases outside the gene matches. Germline V lookup: CDR1 LNHDA, CDR2 SQIVND (reference sequence). DNA of the CDR3: TGTGCCAGTAGTTACAGGGGTGGGGACGAGCAGTACTTC. Protein sequence: CASSYRGGDEQYF.

J is TRBJ2-7 and V is TRBV19; a weak D match, TRBD2 (6 bases). V lost 4 bases and J 0 bases, leaving 13 bases between the germline ends. Germline V gene lookup returns CDR1 LNHDA and CDR2 SQIVND (reference sequence). The CDR3 totals 15 residues. The chain's CDR3 is CASSRDSPSSYEQYF. As DNA, the CDR3 is TGTGCCAGTAGTAGGGACTCACCGAGCTCCTACGAGCAGTACTTC.

The chain combines TRBV29-1 with TRBJ2-7; D may be TRBD1 (7 bases). CDR3 length equals 14 residues. The V gene lost 3 bases and the J gene lost 0 bases, with 12 bases spanning the gap. Germline V lookup: CDR1 SQVTM, CDR2 ANQGSEA. The CDR3 DNA sequence: TGCAGCGTTGAGGGGCGGGACAGCTCCTACGAGCAGTACTTC. This translates into CSVEGRDSSYEQYF.

This chain links TRBV12-3 or TRBV12-4 with TRBJ1-6; D is undetermined. V was cut by 6 bases and J by 8 bases, with 8 bases left in between. The CDR3 length is 12 residues. CDR3 protein: CASRPGHSPLHF. CDR3 coding DNA: TGTGCCAGCAGACCAGGTCATTCACCCCTCCACTTT.

The chain uses TRBV2 and TRBJ2-5, with a possible D match to TRBD1 (5 bases). The V gene's germline CDR1 is SNHLY and CDR2 FYNNEI. V was cut by 2 bases and J by 1 base, with 5 bases left in between. The CDR3 totals 13 residues. The CDR3 coding sequence is TGTGCCAGCAGTGAACAGGGCCAAGAGACCCAGTACTTC. Its translation is CASSEQGQETQYF.

CDR3 DNA: TGTGCCAGCAGTGATAGGGCAGGGGATGGCTACACCTTC. It encodes CASSDRAGDGYTF. The chain uses TRBV2 and TRBJ1-2, with D possibly being TRBD1 (6 bases). The CDR3 runs 13 residues. Germline V gene data show CDR1 as SNHLY and CDR2 as FYNNEI. Trimming took 3 bases from V and 6 from J, leaving 11 bases between them. Supplemented by reference TRBV2 and TRBJ1-2, the full variable domain reads EPEVTQTPSHQVTQMGQEVILRCVPISNHLYFYWYRQILGQKVEFLVSFYNNEISEKSEIFDDQFSVERPDGSNFTLKIRSTKLEDSAMYFCASSDRAGDGYTFGSGTRLTVV.

This chain joins TRBV4-3 and TRBJ1-6; D possibly corresponds to TRBD1 (5 bases). Trimming removed 0 bases at V and 4 bases at J, with 10 bases between. The CDR3 has 16 amino acids. Germline V gene lookup returns CDR1 LGHNA and CDR2 YSLEER. The CDR3 reads CASSQDRTFYNSPLHF. DNA for the CDR3: TGCGCCAGCAGCCAAGATCGGACATTTTATAATTCACCCCTCCACTTT.

The rearrangement links TRBV4-3 to TRBJ2-3, with TRBD2 identical over 14 bases. V shed 1 base and J 4 bases; nucleotides not matched to a gene: 4. The CDR3 spans 17 residues. Per the germline V gene, CDR1 is LGHNA and CDR2 is YSLEER. The DNA for the CDR3 is TGCGCCAGCAGCCAAGGGACTAGCGGGGGGTGGGCAGATACGCAGTATTTT. It specifies CASSQGTSGGWADTQYF.

This clone occurred once. As DNA, the CDR3 is TGTGCCACCAGTTCGACAGGGTCCACTGAAGCTTTCTTT. Amino acid sequence: CATSSTGSTEAFF. The chain uses TRBV24-1 and TRBJ1-1, with 7 positions matching TRBD1. V was pared by 6 bases and J by 4 bases, with 4 bases of the junction left unmatched. The CDR3 contains 13 residues. Looked up from germline, CDR1 is KGHDR and CDR2 is SFDVKD.

This clone was seen only a few times. This rearrangement joins TRBV5-1 to TRBJ2-3; 11 nucleotides line up with TRBD2. V was clipped by 0 bases and J by 2 bases; unmatched bases: 2. CDR3 size: 16 residues. Germline CDR1 SGHRS, CDR2 YFSETQ. The CDR3 here is CASSLVSGGATDTQYF. CDR3 DNA: TGCGCCAGCAGCTTGGTTAGCGGGGGGGCCACAGATACGCAGTATTTT.

The J gene is TRBJ1-2, the V gene TRBV9; perhaps TRBD1 as D (5 bases). Trimming stripped 3 bases from V and 8 bases from J, with 17 bases between. The CDR3 loop spans 14 amino acids. The germline V gene encodes CDR1 SGDLS and CDR2 YYNGEE. The CDR3 here is CASSEGRGASGYTF. CDR3 bases: TGTGCCAGCAGCGAGGGCCGTGGGGCGTCGGGCTACACCTTC.

The table lists this clone with a count of one. V usage is TRBV7-3 and J usage is TRBJ2-3; D gene ambiguous. V lost 2 bases and J lost 0, with 6 bases in between. The germline gives CDR1 SGHTA, CDR2 FQGTGA. The CDR3 consists of 14 residues. The CDR3 nucleotides are TGTGCCAGCAGCTTAGGCCCCAGCACAGATACGCAGTATTTT. This encodes CASSLGPSTDTQYF.

This clone was picked up one time. This rearrangement joins TRBV9 to TRBJ2-1; D unclear. V lost 1 base and J 0 bases, leaving 8 bases between the germline ends. Germline V gene lookup returns CDR1 SGDLS and CDR2 YYNGEE. The length of the CDR3 is 15 residues. CDR3 DNA sequence: TGTGCCAGCAGCGTAAGCGCCTACTCCTACAATGAGCAGTTCTTC. It yields the protein CASSVSAYSYNEQFF. The full variable domain, completed using reference TRBV9 and TRBJ2-1, is DSGVTQTPKHLITATGQRVTLRCSPRSGDLSVYWYQQSLDQGLQFLIQYYNGEERAKGNILERFSAQQFPDLHSELNLSSLELGDSALYFCASSVSAYSYNEQFFGPGTRLTVL.

The V gene is TRBV5-4, the J gene TRBJ2-3; maybe TRBD2 (7 bases). There are 14 residues in the CDR3. V was clipped by 4 bases and J by 2 bases, with 11 bases between them. Germline V lookup: CDR1 SGHNT, CDR2 YYREEE (reference sequence). The chain's CDR3 is CASSRGGDTDTQYF. The CDR3 DNA reads TGTGCCAGCAGCCGAGGGGGGGACACAGATACGCAGTATTTT.

This clone was picked up one time. The V call is TRBV3-1 (or the pseudogene TRBV3-2), the J call TRBJ1-4; 8 positions agree with TRBD1. CDR3 length equals 13 residues. With V trimmed by 6 bases and J by 7 bases, 4 bases remained unmatched. Germline CDR1 is LGHDT and CDR2 is YNNKEL (reference sequence). CDR3 region: CASRGQAGEKLFF. In DNA, the CDR3 is TGTGCCAGCAGGGGACAGGCCGGTGAAAAACTGTTTTTT.

V gene TRBV3-1 (or the pseudogene TRBV3-2) combines with J gene TRBJ1-5, with TRBD1 matching over 7 bases. This CDR3 is built from 17 residues. Germline CDR1 is LGHDT and CDR2 is YNNKEL (reference sequence). J lost 3 bases, V lost 4 bases, and 12 bases had no gene match. CDR3 loop: CASSPTLPGTANQPQHF. CDR3 sequence (DNA): TGTGCCAGCAGCCCCACCCTGCCCGGGACAGCCAATCAGCCCCAGCATTTT.

This chain joins TRBV7-9 and TRBJ2-5; no clear D gene. The CDR3 is 15 amino acids. Per germline, CDR1 SEHNR and CDR2 FQNEAQ (reference sequence). V lost 0 bases, J lost 1 base, and 9 bases lay in between. The CDR3 reads CASSLAVSAQETQYF. The CDR3 DNA sequence: TGTGCCAGCAGCTTAGCTGTCAGCGCCCAAGAGACCCAGTACTTC.

The V call is TRBV19, the J call TRBJ1-4; 7 nucleotides match TRBD1. This CDR3 comprises 15 residues. V was clipped by 5 bases and J by 5 bases; unmatched bases: 8. Per germline, CDR1 LNHDA and CDR2 SQIVND (reference sequence). The DNA of the CDR3 is TGTGCCAGTAGTTCCGACAGGGCTCAGAATGAAAAACTGTTTTTT. Translated: CASSSDRAQNEKLFF. Full variable domain (remainder filled in from reference TRBV19 and TRBJ1-4): DGGITQSPKYLFRKEGQNVTLSCEQNLNHDAMYWYRQDPGQGLRLIYYSQIVNDFQKGDIAEGYSVSREKKESFPLTVTSAQKNPTAFYLCASSSDRAQNEKLFFGSGTQLSVL.

The chain joins TRBV19 to TRBJ1-6; TRBD1 is a possible D gene (5 bases). The V gene lost 3 bases and the J gene lost 4 bases, with 13 bases spanning the gap. Germline values: CDR1 LNHDA, CDR2 SQIVND (reference sequence). This CDR3 region has 16 residues. CDR3 sequence reads: CASSIWAGTYNSPLHF. CDR3 DNA sequence: TGTGCCAGTAGTATTTGGGCAGGGACTTATAATTCACCCCTCCACTTT.

The chain carries TRBV27 and TRBJ1-2, with 11 bases matching TRBD1. V shed 6 bases and J 7 bases; nucleotides not matched to a gene: 7. CDR1 MNHEY and CDR2 SMNVEV come from the germline V gene (reference sequence). This CDR3 comprises 14 residues. In nucleotides, the CDR3 is TGTGCCAGCAGAAGGACAGGGGGCCAAGTTGGCTACACCTTC. Translating it yields CASRRTGGQVGYTF.

The chain carries TRBV11-3 and TRBJ2-2; 8 bases are shared with TRBD1. The V gene end was trimmed by 3 bases and the J gene end by 2 bases; junction bases not matched to a gene: 8. The CDR3 extends over 17 amino acids. Germline V gene sequence: CDR1 SGHNT, CDR2 YENEEA. The CDR3 DNA sequence: TGTGCCAGCAGCTTCCAGGGACAGGCCCTTAACACCGGGGAGCTGTTTTTT. This translates into CASSFQGQALNTGELFF. Based on the CDR3 plus reference TRBV11-3 and TRBJ2-2, the full variable domain is EAGVVQSPRYKIIEKKQPVAFWCNPISGHNTLYWYLQNLGQGPELLIRYENEEAVDDSQLPKDRFSAERLKGVDSTLKIQPAELGDSAVYLCASSFQGQALNTGELFFGEGSRLTVL.

This clone occurred once. The chain is built from TRBV14 and TRBJ2-7; D remains ambiguous. Trimming shortened V by 0 bases and J by 0 bases, and 9 bases separated the two germline ends. Germline V gene lookup returns CDR1 SGHDN and CDR2 FVKESK. This CDR3 comprises 15 residues. The CDR3, as DNA: TGTGCCAGCAGCCAAGACAGGTACGCCTCCTACGAGCAGTACTTC. Translating it yields CASSQDRYASYEQYF.

The chain uses TRBV7-3 and TRBJ1-2, with TRBD1 identical over 7 bases. CDR1 is SGHTA and CDR2 is FQGTGA in the germline V gene. There are 15 residues in the CDR3. J lost 6 bases, V lost 4 bases, and 11 bases had no gene match. In DNA form, the CDR3 reads TGTGCCAGCAGCTCCACACCTCAGGGGGAGGATGGCTACACCTTC. Encoded protein: CASSSTPQGEDGYTF.

The chain couples TRBV15 to TRBJ1-1, with 8 bases fitting TRBD1. Germline loops: CDR1 LNHNV, CDR2 YYDKDF (reference sequence). With V trimmed by 0 bases and J by 0 bases, 12 bases remained unmatched. The CDR3 runs to 19 residues. The CDR3 spells CATSREVSRGLAMNTEAFF. The CDR3 DNA is TGTGCCACCAGCAGAGAAGTCAGCAGGGGGCTGGCTATGAACACTGAAGCTTTCTTT.

This chain joins TRBV9 and TRBJ1-6; D is perhaps TRBD1 (5 bases). This CDR3 spans 13 amino acids. Germline CDR1 is SGDLS and CDR2 is YYNGEE. Deletions cut 0 bases from V and 10 bases from J, with 8 bases between. CDR3 DNA sequence: TGTGCCAGCAGCGTAGAAGACAGATCACCCCTCCACTTT. It translates to CASSVEDRSPLHF.